The 11 T cell receptor beta chains presented below share a single source sample, sequenced in a study of T-cell reconstitution after alpha-beta-depleted transplantation in children. During its preparation, the TCRbeta library received unique molecular identifiers. TCRdb analysed the PCR reads with MiXCR anew, one entry per CDR3 protein. The table records 190,000 or so distinct CDR3 sequences, about 6.3% of them present only once. The sequencing used PBMCs from the stem cell graft donor, collected from the stem cell graft. The receptors were gathered from a human donor who donated a stem cell graft to a child with Wiskott-Aldrich syndrome.

The table lists this clonotype with many counts. The V and J genes are TRBV6-5 and TRBJ1-6; D gene unclear. Germline loops: CDR1 MNHEY, CDR2 SVGAGI. The CDR3 totals 18 residues. Trimming took off 2 bases at V and 10 bases at J, with 24 bases between the two ends. In DNA form, the CDR3 reads TGTGCCAGCAGTTACGACCAACCCCGGGTGGCCACCGGGTCACCCCTCCACTTT. Amino acid sequence: CASSYDQPRVATGSPLHF.

This clonotype was seen repeatedly, ten times or more. This chain joins TRBV20-1 and TRBJ2-3; D may correspond to TRBD1 or TRBD2 (6 bases each). The CDR3 loop spans 14 amino acids. From germline, CDR1 is DFQATT and CDR2 SNEGSKA (reference sequence). Written as DNA, the CDR3 is TGCAGCGTCGTCGATGGGGGGCGGGCAGATACGCAGTATTTT. Translation: CSVVDGGRADTQYF.

This clonotype was recorded many times. The chain uses TRBV4-3 and TRBJ2-1; 9 bases line up with TRBD1. The germline CDR1 and CDR2 sequences are LGHNA and YSLEER. CDR3 length: 20 amino acids. Trimming at V came to 5 bases and at J to 0 bases, leaving 17 bases not matched to a gene. CDR3 nucleotides: TGCGCCAGCAGCTATAGAGACAGGGGGTTTGTGGAGAGCTCCTACAATGAGCAGTTCTTC. Translation gives CASSYRDRGFVESSYNEQFF.

The chain links TRBV24-1 to TRBJ2-2, with TRBD2 matching over 14 bases. V was clipped by 9 bases and J by 2 bases; unmatched bases: 13. This CDR3 contains 19 residues. Germline V CDR1 and CDR2: KGHDR, SFDVKD. The CDR3 DNA sequence: TGTGCCACCGAAGCCGGGACTAGCGGGGGAGGATTTAACACCGGGGAGCTGTTTTTT. This translates into CATEAGTSGGGFNTGELFF.

In its sample, this clonotype was seen many times. The rearrangement uses TRBV5-1 and TRBJ2-5; tentatively, D is TRBD2 (6 bases). The CDR3 loop spans 15 amino acids. CDR1 and CDR2 from the germline V gene are SGHRS and YFSETQ. Trimming pared 0 bases from V and 2 bases from J, leaving 11 bases between. CDR3 sequence reads: CASSLGLAEQETQYF. The CDR3 DNA reads as TGCGCCAGCAGCTTGGGTTTAGCGGAACAAGAGACCCAGTACTTC.

As for this clonotype: At one boundary the junction diverges from the germline segment, which might be a read error. This sequence joins TRBV10-3 and TRBJ2-5; 8 bases fit TRBD1. Germline CDR1 ENHRY, CDR2 SYGVKD. The CDR3 length is 12 residues. CDR3 sequence (DNA): TGTGCCATCAGTGACGCAGGGGGCCCGGCTTCCTTC. This gives the protein CAISDAGGPASF.

This clonotype was seen at least ten times. The chain combines TRBV20-1 with TRBJ1-2, with unresolved D. Germline V gene data show CDR1 as DFQATT and CDR2 as SNEGSKA (reference sequence). The CDR3 length is 13 residues. V lost 5 bases and J lost 4, with 14 bases in between. In nucleotides, the CDR3 is TGCAGTGCTCGGGTCAGCCAGCCCTATGGCTACACCTTC. Translation gives CSARVSQPYGYTF.

This rearrangement joins TRBV7-9 to TRBJ2-7, with 14 bases aligning to TRBD2. Germline lookup yields CDR1 SEHNR and CDR2 FQNEAQ (reference sequence). There are 15 residues in the CDR3. J was trimmed by 7 bases and V by 5 bases; bases with no gene match: 7. In DNA, the CDR3 is TGTGCCAGCAGCCCGCGACTAGCGGGGGGGCGAGAGCAGTACTTC. This sequence encodes CASSPRLAGGREQYF.

This clonotype has at least ten counts. The chain uses TRBV7-8 and TRBJ2-5; tentative D call: TRBD1 (7 bases). V gave up 5 bases and J gave up 4 bases, with 20 bases separating them. CDR1 is SGHVS and CDR2 is FQNEAQ in the germline V gene. CDR3 length equals 16 residues. The CDR3 DNA reads as TGTGCCAGCAGCCAATGGGCGGGACAGATAGGAGAGACCCAGTACTTC. It codes for CASSQWAGQIGETQYF. Based on the CDR3 plus reference TRBV7-8 and TRBJ2-5, the full variable domain is GAGVSQSPRYKVAKRGQDVALRCDPISGHVSLFWYQQALGQGPEFLTYFQNEAQLDKSGLPSDRFFAERPEGSVSTLKIQRTQQEDSAVYLCASSQWAGQIGETQYFGPGTRLLVL.

This clonotype has a count of ten or more. The gene calls are TRBV12-3 or TRBV12-4 and TRBJ1-1, with 8 bases matching TRBD1. The CDR3 length is 14 residues. V gave up 7 bases and J gave up 2 bases; unmatched junction bases: 6. Here the CDR3 DNA reads TGTGCCAGCACCTCGGACAGGGCTAACACTGAAGCTTTCTTT. It yields the protein CASTSDRANTEAFF.

This clonotype was seen at least ten times. The chain uses TRBV13 and TRBJ2-2; no reliable D call. Per germline, CDR1 PRHDT and CDR2 FYEKMQ (reference sequence). Trimming cost V 0 bases and J 0 bases, with 2 bases left between them. The length of the CDR3 is 14 residues. The CDR3 protein is CASSLGPNTGELFF. DNA of the CDR3: TGTGCCAGCAGCTTAGGCCCGAACACCGGGGAGCTGTTTTTT.